Listed below are T cell receptor beta chains from one sample, sequenced in a study of blood T cells in healthy people across ages. TCRdb re-analysed the 5' RACE reads in MiXCR, keeping a single row per CDR3 protein. This sample has 1,500,000 or so distinct CDR3 sequences; less than 45% occur once, and the top ten carry about 3.8%. What was sequenced was blood. The receptors originated from a woman between 18 and 29 years old in good health. The CDR3 runs from the conserved cysteine through the conserved F or W. A D gene is named only where the DNA matches it firmly. Some rows have no size entry. The others give once, few or many, or a class for an expanded clone.

CDR3: CASRGTGLYNEQFF
DNA: TGTGCCAGCCGGGGGACAGGGCTTTACAATGAGCAGTTCTTC
V: TRBV12-3/TRBV12-4
size: few
D: TRBD1
J: TRBJ2-1

CDR3: CSARDPSGTSTGTQYF
DNA: TGCAGTGCTAGAGATCCGAGCGGGACTAGCACAGGTACGCAGTATTTT
V: TRBV20-1
size: NA
D: TRBD2
J: TRBJ2-3

CDR3: CASSYARGVSYEQYF
DNA: TGTGCCAGCAGTTACGCGCGGGGGGTCTCCTACGAGCAGTACTTC
V: TRBV6-2/TRBV6-3
size: few
D: TRBD2
J: TRBJ2-7

CDR3: CASRGREYEQYF
DNA: TGTGCCAGCAGGGGCAGGGAGTACGAGCAGTACTTC
V: TRBV28
size: NA
D: NA
J: TRBJ2-7

CDR3: CASRSEAGGTDTQYF
DNA: TGTGCCAGCAGATCCGAAGCGGGGGGCACAGATACGCAGTATTTT
V: TRBV6-5
size: NA
D: TRBD2
J: TRBJ2-3

CDR3: CSARSALGDQETQYF
DNA: TGCAGTGCCCGAAGCGCCCTCGGGGACCAAGAGACCCAGTACTTC
V: TRBV20-1
size: NA
D: NA
J: TRBJ2-5

CDR3: CASSSHTTGSPEAFF
DNA: TGTGCCAGCAGCTCCCACACTACAGGGTCGCCTGAAGCTTTCTTT
V: TRBV7-9
size: few
D: NA
J: TRBJ1-1

CDR3: CASSQDRLGADTQYF
DNA: TGCGCCAGCAGCCAAGATAGGCTGGGGGCAGATACGCAGTATTTT
V: TRBV4-3
size: few
D: NA
J: TRBJ2-3

CDR3: CASSPVRRYEQYF
DNA: TGTGCCAGCAGCCCCGTCAGGCGGTACGAGCAGTACTTC
V: TRBV7-2
size: NA
D: NA
J: TRBJ2-7

CDR3: CASSQEGQANQPQHF
DNA: TGTGCCAGCTCCCAAGAGGGTCAGGCCAATCAGCCCCAGCATTTT
V: TRBV18
size: NA
D: NA
J: TRBJ1-5

CDR3: CASSQDFPGTRNQPQHF
DNA: TGTGCCAGCAGCCAAGATTTCCCCGGGACTCGCAATCAGCCCCAGCATTTT
V: TRBV3-1
size: NA
D: NA
J: TRBJ1-5

CDR3: CATSRRTGGNTEAFF
DNA: TGTGCCACCAGCAGGAGGACGGGTGGGAACACTGAAGCTTTCTTT
V: TRBV15
size: NA
D: NA
J: TRBJ1-1

CDR3: CASSPGTGARTNEKLFF
DNA: TGCGCCAGCAGCCCTGGGACGGGGGCGAGAACTAATGAAAAACTGTTTTTT
V: TRBV5-1
size: few
D: NA
J: TRBJ1-4

CDR3: CASSTTGTGVNALEYF
DNA: TGTGCCAGCAGCACAACCGGGACAGGGGTGAATGCGTTGGAGTACTTC
V: TRBV7-2
size: once
D: TRBD1
J: TRBJ2-4

CDR3: CASSLELGLTYNEQFF
DNA: TGTGCCAGCAGCTTGGAGCTGGGACTCACCTACAATGAGCAGTTCTTC
V: TRBV5-4
size: NA
D: NA
J: TRBJ2-1

CDR3: CASSLPKPLASFAETQYF
DNA: TGTGCCAGCAGTTTACCGAAGCCCCTGGCGAGTTTCGCAGAGACCCAGTACTTC
V: TRBV28
size: few
D: NA
J: TRBJ2-5

CDR3: CASSSGQGPNYGYTF
DNA: TGCGCCAGCAGCTCGGGACAGGGACCGAACTATGGCTACACCTTC
V: TRBV5-1
size: NA
D: TRBD1
J: TRBJ1-2

CDR3: CASSVSWADTQYF
DNA: TGTGCCAGCAGCGTATCATGGGCAGATACGCAGTATTTT
V: TRBV11-2
size: NA
D: NA
J: TRBJ2-3

CDR3: CASSIRDRTQETQYF
DNA: TGTGCCAGCAGCATCCGGGACAGGACCCAAGAGACCCAGTACTTC
V: TRBV9
size: NA
D: TRBD1
J: TRBJ2-5

CDR3: CASSPKGLAGGHQYF
DNA: TGTGCCAGCAGCCCCAAAGGACTAGCGGGGGGGCACCAGTACTTC
V: TRBV6-5
size: NA
D: TRBD2
J: TRBJ2-5

CDR3: CASSVRPGQVNEQFF
DNA: TGTGCCAGCAGCGTGCGCCCAGGACAGGTCAATGAGCAGTTCTTC
V: TRBV9
size: once
D: TRBD1
J: TRBJ2-1

CDR3: CASSLGGLGGISYNKQFF
DNA: TGTGCCAGCAGCTTAGGCGGACTAGGCGGGATCTCCTACAATAAGCAGTTCTTC
V: TRBV13
size: NA
D: TRBD2
J: TRBJ2-1

CDR3: CSARSAGVYNEQFF
DNA: TGCAGTGCTAGGTCGGCGGGAGTCTACAATGAGCAGTTCTTC
V: TRBV20-1
size: many
D: TRBD2
J: TRBJ2-1

CDR3: CASSLSAPGTGNTIYF
DNA: TGTGCCAGCAGTTTATCTGCCCCGGGGACTGGAAACACCATATATTTT
V: TRBV27
size: few
D: NA
J: TRBJ1-3

CDR3: CASIQQGSMNTEAFF
DNA: TGTGCCAGCATCCAACAGGGCTCTATGAACACTGAAGCTTTCTTT
V: TRBV2
size: few
D: NA
J: TRBJ1-1

CDR3: CSALGLAGRNEQFF
DNA: TGCAGTGCCCTGGGACTAGCGGGACGAAATGAGCAGTTCTTC
V: TRBV20-1
size: NA
D: TRBD2
J: TRBJ2-1

CDR3: CSARHGSYEQFF
DNA: TGCAGTGCTAGACACGGGAGCTATGAGCAGTTCTTC
V: TRBV20-1
size: NA
D: NA
J: TRBJ2-1

CDR3: CASSLEHEAFF
DNA: TGTGCCAGCAGTTTAGAGCATGAAGCTTTCTTT
V: TRBV28
size: NA
D: NA
J: TRBJ1-1

CDR3: CASSSSRITLSYNEQFF
DNA: TGTGCCAGCAGCTCCTCCCGAATAACCCTCTCCTACAATGAGCAGTTCTTC
V: TRBV11-1
size: few
D: NA
J: TRBJ2-1

CDR3: CASRLAGTNGQFF
DNA: TGTGCCAGTCGACTAGCGGGAACCAATGGGCAGTTCTTC
V: TRBV19
size: NA
D: TRBD2
J: TRBJ2-1

CDR3: CASSVASDYNEQFF
DNA: TGTGCCAGTAGTGTGGCTAGCGATTACAATGAGCAGTTCTTC
V: TRBV19
size: NA
D: NA
J: TRBJ2-1

CDR3: CASSQLSGVGYNEQYF
DNA: TGTGCCAGCAGCCAACTTAGCGGGGTAGGATACAATGAGCAGTACTTC
V: TRBV14
size: NA
D: TRBD2
J: TRBJ2-7